The 30 T cell receptor beta chains reported below all come from one sample, sequenced in a study of somatic mutations in cytotoxic T cells in rheumatoid arthritis. Data came from immunoSEQ multiplex PCR; TCRdb stores just in-frame clones and leaves some out. The sample lists 19,000 or so clones; roughly 90% were seen once. The source material was CD8+ T cells sorted from blood. These receptors all come from a man aged 40-49 years in good health.

The rearrangement joins TRBV4-3 to TRBJ2-5; 8 positions match TRBD2. The germline V gene has CDR1 LGHNA and CDR2 YSLEER. CDR3 size: 18 residues. The ends lost 0 bases at V and 5 bases at J; junction bases unmatched: 14. CDR3: CASSQEGKPGSGGETQYF. The CDR3 DNA reads as TGCGCCAGCAGCCAAGAAGGGAAACCGGGCTCGGGGGGGGAGACCCAGTACTTC.

V gene TRBV2 combines with J gene TRBJ1-1, with D possibly matching TRBD1 (5 bases). The CDR3 is 14 amino acids. V was shortened by 3 bases and J by 4 bases, with 12 bases between the two germline ends. From germline, CDR1 is SNHLY and CDR2 FYNNEI. The chain's CDR3 is CASSDKGLVTEAFF. In DNA form, the CDR3 reads TGTGCCAGCAGTGACAAGGGACTGGTCACTGAAGCTTTCTTT.

The J gene is TRBJ2-7, the V gene TRBV6-6; D not resolved. Germline CDR1 and CDR2: MNHNY and SVGAGI (reference sequence). V dropped 6 bases and J dropped 0 bases, with 6 bases sitting between them. The CDR3 has 12 residues. The CDR3 region has the DNA TGTGCCAGCAGCGCCGACTCCTACGAGCAGTACTTC. The encoded protein is CASSADSYEQYF.

This clone was recorded a few times. The rearrangement links TRBV28 to TRBJ2-7; TRBD2 matches at 8 bases. The ends lost 3 bases at V and 7 bases at J; junction bases unmatched: 8. Looked up from germline, CDR1 is MDHEN and CDR2 is SYDVKM. The CDR3 totals 14 residues. The CDR3 loop reads CASSFKREIREQYF. CDR3 sequence (DNA): TGTGCCAGCAGTTTTAAGCGGGAGATTAGGGAGCAGTACTTC.

The V call is TRBV19, the J call TRBJ1-1; possible D gene TRBD1, 6 bases. V was trimmed by 9 bases and J by 7 bases, leaving 24 bases between them. Germline CDR1 and CDR2: LNHDA and SQIVND (reference sequence). The CDR3 is made up of 15 amino acids. The CDR3 region is CASQLVRGGYGEAFF. CDR3 sequence (DNA): TGTGCCAGCCAACTCGTAAGGGGGGGATACGGTGAAGCTTTCTTT.

This clone was detected a few times. The rearrangement links TRBV27 to TRBJ2-7; the D is unclear. The CDR3 runs to 14 residues. The V end lost 4 bases, the J end lost 4 bases, and 14 bases lay between the germline ends. The germline V gene has CDR1 MNHEY and CDR2 SMNVEV (reference sequence). The CDR3 nucleotides read TGTGCCAGCAGTTCCTCCGGTAAAGCGTACGAGCAGTACTTC. Encoded protein: CASSSSGKAYEQYF.

The chain couples TRBV27 to TRBJ2-1; D not certain. Germline assignment: CDR1 MNHEY and CDR2 SMNVEV (reference sequence). The CDR3 is made up of 15 amino acids. V was cut by 2 bases and J by 4 bases, with 12 bases left in between. The CDR3 DNA is TGTGCCAGCAGTTTAGTTAGGGCGCTTTACAATGAGCAGTTCTTC. This encodes CASSLVRALYNEQFF.

This clone was detected once. The genes are TRBV21-1 and TRBJ2-3; TRBD1, as called in the table, went unchecked against the DNA. TRBV21-1 counts as a pseudogene. This CDR3 is 16 amino acids long. The CDR3 coding sequence is TGTGCCAGCAGCAAAGAGGGGACAGGGGACACAGATACGCAGTATTTT. This gives the protein CASSKEGTGDTDTQYF.

The sample holds a few counts of this clone. The chain has TRBV7-9 and TRBJ2-2; 10 positions agree with TRBD1. V trimming: 3 bases; J trimming: 5 bases; junction bases outside the gene matches: 9. This CDR3 contains 17 residues. Looked up from germline, CDR1 is SEHNR and CDR2 is FQNEAQ (reference sequence). The CDR3 DNA is TGTGCCAGCAGCTTTGAGCTCGGGACAGGGGAGACCGGGGAGCTGTTTTTT. It is translated as CASSFELGTGETGELFF. The variable domain in full, with the rest retrieved from reference TRBV7-9 and TRBJ2-2, is DTGVSQNPRHKITKRGQNVTFRCDPISEHNRLYWYRQTLGQGPEFLTYFQNEAQLEKSRLLSDRFSAERPKGSFSTLEIQRTEQGDSAMYLCASSFELGTGETGELFFGEGSRLTVL.

V is TRBV27 and J is TRBJ2-3, with 9 bases aligning to TRBD1. V shed 1 base, J shed 3 bases, and the junction held 8 bases outside the gene matches. Germline CDR1 is MNHEY and CDR2 is SMNVEV (reference sequence). The CDR3 loop spans 17 amino acids. The CDR3 DNA reads as TGTGCCAGCAGTTTATGGGGACAGGGAATGGTGACAGATACGCAGTATTTT. Encoded protein: CASSLWGQGMVTDTQYF.

The chain carries TRBV19 and TRBJ1-5; no definite D call. The V gene's germline CDR1 is LNHDA and CDR2 SQIVND (reference sequence). V was pared by 3 bases and J by 6 bases, with 9 bases between. This CDR3 contains 13 residues. CDR3 DNA: TGTGCCAGTAGTATTGGGGTTGGTCAGCCCCAGCATTTT. It specifies CASSIGVGQPQHF.

The chain recombines TRBV11-2 with TRBJ1-2, with D hard to call. The ends were cut back, 5 bases at V and 8 bases at J, with 18 bases in the middle. This CDR3 is built from 14 residues. In germline, CDR1 is SGHAT, CDR2 FQNNGV. CDR3 coding DNA: TGTGCCAGCAGCGTGACGTGGAAAGAGGAAGGCTACACCTTC. This translates into CASSVTWKEEGYTF.

The J gene is TRBJ2-3, the V gene TRBV10-3, with 11 bases aligning to TRBD2. The J segment lost 2 bases and the V segment lost 6 bases, leaving 13 bases of the junction unmatched. The CDR3 totals 18 residues. The germline CDR1 and CDR2 sequences are ENHRY and SYGVKD. The CDR3 nucleotides are TGTGCCATCAGGCCAATACTGGAGGGACTAGCGGTCACAGATACGCAGTATTTT. Its protein is CAIRPILEGLAVTDTQYF.

The rearrangement links TRBV19 to TRBJ1-1; 7 bases line up with TRBD1. Germline V lookup: CDR1 LNHDA, CDR2 SQIVND (reference sequence). The CDR3 runs 16 residues. After removal of 7 bases from V and 4 bases from J, the junction contained 15 bases not matched to a gene. CDR3 DNA: TGTGCCAGTATAGATACAGGGGAGATTGGTATCACTGAAGCTTTCTTT. Its translation is CASIDTGEIGITEAFF.

The chain has TRBV7-2 and TRBJ1-2; 10 positions agree with TRBD1. The germline V gene encodes CDR1 SGHTA and CDR2 FQGNSA. V trimming: 5 bases; J trimming: 8 bases; junction bases outside the gene matches: 5. The CDR3 is 13 amino acids. The chain's CDR3 is CASSGGTGDGYTF. In DNA, the CDR3 is TGTGCCAGCAGCGGCGGGACAGGGGACGGCTACACCTTC.

The chain uses TRBV7-8 and TRBJ2-1, with TRBD2 matching over 10 bases. Germline V gene lookup returns CDR1 SGHVS and CDR2 FQNEAQ. The junction had 18 bases not matched to a gene; V was cut back by 5 bases and J by 5 bases. The CDR3 has 19 amino acids. The CDR3 loop reads CASSRLGYPSGRLHNEQFF. CDR3 nucleotides: TGTGCCAGCAGCCGCCTCGGGTACCCTAGCGGGAGACTGCACAATGAGCAGTTCTTC.

The chain couples TRBV28 to TRBJ2-7; 8 bases fit TRBD2. CDR1 and CDR2 (germline): MDHEN, SYDVKM. This CDR3 is 14 amino acids long. V lost 8 bases to trimming and J lost 2 bases; unmatched junction nucleotides: 8. CDR3 in DNA: TGTGCCAGCGCGGGAGCGGGAGAGACCTACGAGCAGTACTTC. It codes for CASAGAGETYEQYF. The whole variable domain, filled in from reference TRBV28 and TRBJ2-7, reads DVKVTQSSRYLVKRTGEKVFLECVQDMDHENMFWYRQDPGLGLRLIYFSYDVKMKEKGDIPEGYSVSREKKERFSLILESASTNQTSMYLCASAGAGETYEQYFGPGTRLTVT.

The chain has TRBV5-5 and TRBJ2-7; TRBD1 matches at 8 bases. This CDR3 contains 14 residues. V was clipped by 5 bases and J by 3 bases; unmatched bases: 7. The V gene's germline CDR1 is SGHKS and CDR2 YYEKEE (reference sequence). This CDR3 reads CASRPTGQGYEQYF. As DNA, the CDR3 is TGTGCCAGCAGACCTACAGGACAGGGCTACGAGCAGTACTTC.

The chain combines TRBV7-6 with TRBJ1-3, with D unclear. Germline V CDR1 and CDR2: SGHVS, FNYEAQ. V shed 1 base and J shed 4 bases, with 8 bases lying between them. CDR3 length: 14 residues. This chain's CDR3 is CASSLDTEGNTIYF. CDR3 nucleotides: TGTGCCAGCAGCTTAGATACAGAGGGAAACACCATATATTTT.

This chain links TRBV28 with TRBJ2-7; D possibly corresponds to TRBD2 (5 bases). The V end lost 3 bases, the J end lost 3 bases, and 9 bases lay between the germline ends. This CDR3 is built from 13 residues. Germline-derived CDR1 and CDR2 are MDHEN and SYDVKM. CDR3 coding DNA: TGTGCCAGCAGTTTTACGGGGATCTACGAGCAGTACTTC. This sequence encodes CASSFTGIYEQYF.

The CDR3 DNA sequence: TGTGCCGGATGGGGGACTAGCGGGGACGACTCCTACGAGCAGTACTTC. Its protein is CAGWGTSGDDSYEQYF. The rearrangement links TRBV2 to TRBJ2-7; 13 positions match TRBD2. Unmatched junction bases numbered 10, after V lost 11 bases and J lost 0 bases. The CDR3 length is 16 residues. Per germline, CDR1 SNHLY and CDR2 FYNNEI.

This chain uses TRBV4-1 with TRBJ1-5, with D hard to call. The CDR3 covers 14 residues. Trimming stripped 4 bases from V and 1 base from J, with 8 bases between. Per the germline V gene, CDR1 is MGHRA and CDR2 is YSYEKL. The CDR3: CASSLEDSNQPQHF. The CDR3 nucleotides are TGCGCCAGCAGCCTAGAGGACAGCAATCAGCCCCAGCATTTT.

The genes are TRBV28 and TRBJ2-7; tentatively, D is TRBD1 (6 bases). CDR3 length: 15 residues. The germline V and J ends were trimmed by 6 bases and 1 base, with 16 bases remaining between them. The germline gives CDR1 MDHEN, CDR2 SYDVKM. This chain's CDR3 is CASRYRATRSYEQYF. The CDR3 DNA sequence: TGTGCCAGCAGGTACAGGGCGACCAGATCCTACGAGCAGTACTTC.

CDR3 nucleotides: TGTGCCAGCAGCCCAGCCCCCGGGAACTCCTACGAGCAGTACTTC. Encoded protein: CASSPAPGNSYEQYF. The chain is built from TRBV9 and TRBJ2-7, with a tentative D call TRBD2 (5 bases). V lost 4 bases, J lost 0 bases, and 14 bases lay in between. The CDR3 is 15 residues long. In germline, CDR1 is SGDLS, CDR2 YYNGEE.

This chain links TRBV5-4 with TRBJ1-1, with 10 bases that match TRBD1. There are 15 residues in the CDR3. The V segment lost 3 bases and the J segment 6 bases; nucleotides outside the gene matches: 8. Germline V gene lookup returns CDR1 SGHNT and CDR2 YYREEE (reference sequence). The CDR3 DNA follows: TGTGCCAGCAGCTACCCCGGGACAGGGGTACCTGAAGCTTTCTTT. Translated: CASSYPGTGVPEAFF.

This clone was observed once. The V call is TRBV27, the J call TRBJ1-1; 9 nucleotides agree with TRBD1. Germline CDR1 reads MNHEY; CDR2 reads SMNVEV (reference sequence). This CDR3 contains 13 residues. Unmatched junction bases numbered 3, after V lost 4 bases and J lost 6 bases. CDR3 coding DNA: TGTGCCAGCAGTTGGCGACAGGGGGCTGAAGCTTTCTTT. It translates to CASSWRQGAEAFF.

V gene TRBV7-2 combines with J gene TRBJ1-4, with 8 bases aligning to TRBD1. Germline trimming cut 4 bases from V and 5 bases from J; bases unmatched to any gene: 9. Germline values: CDR1 SGHTA, CDR2 FQGNSA. This CDR3 region has 16 residues. This chain's CDR3 is CASSSTGQGLNEKLFF. In nucleotides, the CDR3 is TGTGCCAGCAGCTCAACCGGACAGGGATTAAATGAAAAACTGTTTTTT.

This clone was detected a few times. CDR3 residues: CAWSPLDRGNYQPQHF. The CDR3 coding sequence is TGTGCCTGGTCCCCTTTAGACAGGGGGAACTATCAGCCCCAGCATTTT. The rearrangement joins TRBV30 to TRBJ1-5, with TRBD1 identical over 9 bases. This CDR3 is 16 amino acids long. The V gene's germline CDR1 is GTSNPN and CDR2 SVGIG (reference sequence). V shed 5 bases and J 5 bases; nucleotides not matched to a gene: 13.

The CDR3: CASSLLGALGETQYF. The CDR3 bases are TGTGCCAGCAGCTTATTGGGGGCGCTTGGGGAGACCCAGTACTTC. The J gene is TRBJ2-5, the V gene TRBV7-2, with D perhaps matching TRBD1 (6 bases). The CDR3 covers 15 residues. Germline-derived CDR1 and CDR2 are SGHTA and FQGNSA. Trimming left V 2 bases short and J 5 bases short, with 15 bases between.

The chain is built from TRBV7-8 and TRBJ1-3; D not certain. Germline values: CDR1 SGHVS, CDR2 FQNEAQ. The CDR3 covers 14 residues. V lost 5 bases to trimming and J lost 7 bases, with 15 bases between them. CDR3 DNA: TGTGCCAGCAGCGGACCTCCAGCGAGGAACACCATATATTTT. Amino acid sequence: CASSGPPARNTIYF.